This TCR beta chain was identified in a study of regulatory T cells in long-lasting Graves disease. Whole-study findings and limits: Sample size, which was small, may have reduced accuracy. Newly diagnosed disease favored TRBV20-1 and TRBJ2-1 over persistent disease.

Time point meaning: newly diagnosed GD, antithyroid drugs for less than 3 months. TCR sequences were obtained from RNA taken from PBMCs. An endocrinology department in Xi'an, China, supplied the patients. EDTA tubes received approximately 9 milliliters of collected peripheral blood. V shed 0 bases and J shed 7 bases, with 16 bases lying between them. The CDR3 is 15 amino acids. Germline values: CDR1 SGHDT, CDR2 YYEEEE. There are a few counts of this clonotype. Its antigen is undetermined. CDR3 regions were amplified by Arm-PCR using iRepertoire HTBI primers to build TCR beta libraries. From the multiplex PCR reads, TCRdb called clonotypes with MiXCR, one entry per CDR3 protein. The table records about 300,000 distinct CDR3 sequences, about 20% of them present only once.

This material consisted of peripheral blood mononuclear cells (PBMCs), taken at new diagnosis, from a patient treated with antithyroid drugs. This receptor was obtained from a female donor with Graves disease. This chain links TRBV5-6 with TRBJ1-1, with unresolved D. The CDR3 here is CASSLGPGWQHEAFF. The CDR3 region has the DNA TGTGCCAGCAGCTTGGGCCCGGGCTGGCAACATGAAGCTTTCTTT. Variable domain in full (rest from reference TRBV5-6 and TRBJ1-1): DAGVTQSPTHLIKTRGQQVTLRCSPKSGHDTVSWYQQALGQGPQFIFQYYEEEERQRGNFPDRFSGHQFPNYSSELNVNALLLGDSALYLCASSLGPGWQHEAFFGQGTRLTVV.